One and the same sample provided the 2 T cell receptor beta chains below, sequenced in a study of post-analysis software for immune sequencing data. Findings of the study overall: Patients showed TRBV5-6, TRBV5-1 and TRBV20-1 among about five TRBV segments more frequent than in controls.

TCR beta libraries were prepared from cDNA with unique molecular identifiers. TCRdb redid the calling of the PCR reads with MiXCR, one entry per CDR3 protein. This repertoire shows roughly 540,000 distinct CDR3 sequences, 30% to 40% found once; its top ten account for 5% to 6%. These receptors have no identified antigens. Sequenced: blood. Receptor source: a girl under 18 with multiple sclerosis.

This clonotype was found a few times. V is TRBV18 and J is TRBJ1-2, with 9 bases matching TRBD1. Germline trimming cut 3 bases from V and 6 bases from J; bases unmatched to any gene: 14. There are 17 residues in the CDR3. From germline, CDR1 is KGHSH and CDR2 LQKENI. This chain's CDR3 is CASSPGTGGLLSNGYTF. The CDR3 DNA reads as TGTGCCAGCTCACCGGGAACAGGGGGCCTGCTTTCTAATGGCTACACCTTC.

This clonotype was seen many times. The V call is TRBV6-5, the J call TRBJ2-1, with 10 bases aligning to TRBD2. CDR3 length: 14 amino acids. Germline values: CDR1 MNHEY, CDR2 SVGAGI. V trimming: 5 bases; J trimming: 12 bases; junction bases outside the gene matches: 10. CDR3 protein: CASSPSGGGAMQFF. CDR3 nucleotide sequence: TGTGCCAGCAGTCCGAGCGGGGGGGGAGCAATGCAGTTCTTC.